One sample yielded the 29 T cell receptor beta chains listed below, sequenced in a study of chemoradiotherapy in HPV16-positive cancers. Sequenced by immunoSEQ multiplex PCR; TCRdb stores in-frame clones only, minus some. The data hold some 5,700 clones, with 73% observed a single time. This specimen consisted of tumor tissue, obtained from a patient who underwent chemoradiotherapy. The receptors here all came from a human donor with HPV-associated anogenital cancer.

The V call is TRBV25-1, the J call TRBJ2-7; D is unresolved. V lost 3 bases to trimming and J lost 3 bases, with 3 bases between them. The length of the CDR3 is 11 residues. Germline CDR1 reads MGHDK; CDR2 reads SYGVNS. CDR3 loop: CASSDLYEQYF. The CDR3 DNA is TGTGCCAGCAGTGACCTCTACGAGCAGTACTTC.

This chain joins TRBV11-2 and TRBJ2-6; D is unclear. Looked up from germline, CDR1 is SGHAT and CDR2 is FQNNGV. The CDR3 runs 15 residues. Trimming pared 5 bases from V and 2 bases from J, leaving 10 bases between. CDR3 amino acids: CASSPLSAGANVLTF. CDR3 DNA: TGTGCCAGCAGCCCCTTGTCGGCTGGGGCCAACGTCCTGACTTTC.

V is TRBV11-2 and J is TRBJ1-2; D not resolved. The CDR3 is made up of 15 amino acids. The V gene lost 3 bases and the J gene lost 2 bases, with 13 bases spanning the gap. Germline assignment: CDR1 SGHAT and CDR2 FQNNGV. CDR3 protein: CASSFSTSSNYGYTF. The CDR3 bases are TGTGCCAGCAGCTTCTCGACATCGTCAAACTATGGCTACACCTTC.

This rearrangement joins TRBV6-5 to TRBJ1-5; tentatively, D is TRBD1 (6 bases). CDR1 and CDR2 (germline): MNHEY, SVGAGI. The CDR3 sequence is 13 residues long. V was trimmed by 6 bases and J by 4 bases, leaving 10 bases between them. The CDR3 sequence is CASSMTGNQPQHF. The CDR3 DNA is TGTGCCAGCAGCATGACAGGTAATCAGCCCCAGCATTTT.

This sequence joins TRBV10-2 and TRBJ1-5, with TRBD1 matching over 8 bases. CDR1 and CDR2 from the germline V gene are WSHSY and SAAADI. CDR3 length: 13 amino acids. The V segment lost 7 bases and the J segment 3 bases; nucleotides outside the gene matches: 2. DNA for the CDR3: TGCGCCAGCACACAGGGGGTCAATCAGCCCCAGCATTTT. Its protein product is CASTQGVNQPQHF.

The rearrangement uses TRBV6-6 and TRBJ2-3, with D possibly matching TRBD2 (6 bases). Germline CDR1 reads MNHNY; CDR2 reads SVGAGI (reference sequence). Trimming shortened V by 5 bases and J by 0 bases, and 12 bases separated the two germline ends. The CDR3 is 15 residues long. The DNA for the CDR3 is TGTGCCAGCAGTGGGACTCGTCCTAGCACAGATACGCAGTATTTT. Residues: CASSGTRPSTDTQYF.

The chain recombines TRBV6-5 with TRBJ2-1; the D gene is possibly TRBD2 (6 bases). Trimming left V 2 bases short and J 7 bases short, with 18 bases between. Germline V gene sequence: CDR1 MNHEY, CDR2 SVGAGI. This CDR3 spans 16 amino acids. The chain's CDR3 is CASSYISGTSRNEQFF. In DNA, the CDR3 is TGTGCCAGCAGTTACATTAGCGGCACATCTCGTAATGAGCAGTTCTTC.

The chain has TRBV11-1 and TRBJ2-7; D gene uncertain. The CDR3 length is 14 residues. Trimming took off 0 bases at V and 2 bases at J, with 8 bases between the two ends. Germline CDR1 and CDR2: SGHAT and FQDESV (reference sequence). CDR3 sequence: CASSLASPAYEQYF. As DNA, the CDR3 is TGTGCCAGCAGCTTAGCGTCCCCCGCCTACGAGCAGTACTTC.

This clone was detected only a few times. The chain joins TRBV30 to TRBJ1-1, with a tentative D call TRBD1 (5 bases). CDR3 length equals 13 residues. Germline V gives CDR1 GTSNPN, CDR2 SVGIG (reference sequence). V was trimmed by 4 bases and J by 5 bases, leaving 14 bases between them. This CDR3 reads CAWIIQVGTEAFF. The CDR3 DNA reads TGTGCCTGGATCATACAGGTGGGAACTGAAGCTTTCTTT. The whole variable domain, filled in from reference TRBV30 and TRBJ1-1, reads SQTIHQWPATLVQPVGSPLSLECTVEGTSNPNLYWYRQAAGRGLQLLFYSVGIGQISSEVPQNLSASRPQDRQFILSSKKLLLSDSGFYLCAWIIQVGTEAFFGQGTRLTVV.

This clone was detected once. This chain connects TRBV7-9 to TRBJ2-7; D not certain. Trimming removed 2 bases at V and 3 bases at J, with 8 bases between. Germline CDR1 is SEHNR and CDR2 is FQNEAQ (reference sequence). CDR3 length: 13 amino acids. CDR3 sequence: CASSLHPNYEQYF. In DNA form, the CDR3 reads TGTGCCAGCAGCTTACACCCGAACTACGAGCAGTACTTC.

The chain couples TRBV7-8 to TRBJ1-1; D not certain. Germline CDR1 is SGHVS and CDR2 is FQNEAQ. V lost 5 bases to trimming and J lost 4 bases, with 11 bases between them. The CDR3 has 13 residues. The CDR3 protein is CASSPADLTEAFF. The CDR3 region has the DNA TGTGCCAGCAGCCCTGCAGACCTCACTGAAGCTTTCTTT.

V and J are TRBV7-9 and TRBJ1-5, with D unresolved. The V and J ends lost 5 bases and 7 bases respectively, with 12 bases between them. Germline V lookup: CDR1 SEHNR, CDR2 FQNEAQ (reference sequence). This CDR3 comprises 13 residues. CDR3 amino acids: CASSLRERQPQHF. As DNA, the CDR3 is TGTGCCAGCAGCCTGAGGGAGAGGCAGCCCCAGCATTTT.

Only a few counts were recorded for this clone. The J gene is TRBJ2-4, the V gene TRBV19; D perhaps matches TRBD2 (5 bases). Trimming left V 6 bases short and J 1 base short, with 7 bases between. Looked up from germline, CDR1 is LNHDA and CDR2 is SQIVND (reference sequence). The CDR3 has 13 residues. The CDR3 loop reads CASRRRAKNIQYF. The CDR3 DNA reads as TGTGCCAGTAGGAGGAGGGCCAAAAACATTCAGTACTTC. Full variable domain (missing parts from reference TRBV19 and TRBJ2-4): DGGITQSPKYLFRKEGQNVTLSCEQNLNHDAMYWYRQDPGQGLRLIYYSQIVNDFQKGDIAEGYSVSREKKESFPLTVTSAQKNPTAFYLCASRRRAKNIQYFGAGTRLSVL.

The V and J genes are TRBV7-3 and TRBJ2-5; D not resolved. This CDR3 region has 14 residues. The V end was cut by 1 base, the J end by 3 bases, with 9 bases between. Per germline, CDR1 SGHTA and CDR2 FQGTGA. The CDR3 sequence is CASSLMAWEETQYF. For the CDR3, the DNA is TGTGCCAGCAGCTTAATGGCCTGGGAAGAGACCCAGTACTTC.

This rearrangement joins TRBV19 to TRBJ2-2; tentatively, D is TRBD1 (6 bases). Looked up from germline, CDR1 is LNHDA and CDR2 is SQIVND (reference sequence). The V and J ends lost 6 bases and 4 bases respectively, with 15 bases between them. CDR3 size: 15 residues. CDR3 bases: TGTGCCAGTAGGGGTCCAGGGGTCGTCACCGGGGAGCTGTTTTTT. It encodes CASRGPGVVTGELFF.

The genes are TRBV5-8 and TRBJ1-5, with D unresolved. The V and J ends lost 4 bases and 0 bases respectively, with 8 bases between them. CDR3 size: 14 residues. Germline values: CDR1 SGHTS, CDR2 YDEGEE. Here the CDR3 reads CASSPDYSNQPQHF. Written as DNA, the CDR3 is TGTGCCAGCAGCCCTGACTATAGCAATCAGCCCCAGCATTTT.

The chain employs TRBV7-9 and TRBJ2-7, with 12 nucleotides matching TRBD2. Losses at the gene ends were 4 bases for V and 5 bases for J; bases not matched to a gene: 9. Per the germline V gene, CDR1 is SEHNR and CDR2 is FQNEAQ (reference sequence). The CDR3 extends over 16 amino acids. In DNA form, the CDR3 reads TGTGCCAGCAGCTCCCTAGCGGGAGGGCCCCACCACGAGCAGTACTTC. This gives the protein CASSSLAGGPHHEQYF.

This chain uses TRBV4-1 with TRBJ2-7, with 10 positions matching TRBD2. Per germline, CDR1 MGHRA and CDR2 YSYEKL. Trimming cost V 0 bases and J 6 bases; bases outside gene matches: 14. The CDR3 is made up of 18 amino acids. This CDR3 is CASSQDRLAGDRVFEQYF. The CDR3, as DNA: TGCGCCAGCAGCCAAGATAGGCTAGCGGGAGATCGGGTCTTCGAGCAGTACTTC.

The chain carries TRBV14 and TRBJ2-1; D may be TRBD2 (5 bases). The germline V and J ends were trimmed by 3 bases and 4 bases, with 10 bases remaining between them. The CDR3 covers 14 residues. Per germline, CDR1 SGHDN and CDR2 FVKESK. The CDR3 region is CASSQIGVYNEQFF. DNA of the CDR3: TGTGCCAGCAGCCAGATCGGGGTGTACAATGAGCAGTTCTTC.

CDR3 nucleotide sequence: TGCGCCAGCTCTGACAGGAGCTCCTACGAGCAGTACTTC. This codes for CASSDRSSYEQYF. J is TRBJ2-7 and V is TRBV10-2, with D possibly being TRBD1 (6 bases). From germline, CDR1 is WSHSY and CDR2 SAAADI. V dropped 8 bases and J dropped 0 bases, with 11 bases sitting between them. This CDR3 region has 13 residues.

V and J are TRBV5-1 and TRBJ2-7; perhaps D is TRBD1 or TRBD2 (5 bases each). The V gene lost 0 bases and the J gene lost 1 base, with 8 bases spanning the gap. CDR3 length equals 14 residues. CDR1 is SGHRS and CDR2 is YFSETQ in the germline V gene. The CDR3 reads CASSLERGSYEQYF. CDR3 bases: TGCGCCAGCAGCTTGGAGAGGGGATCCTACGAGCAGTACTTC.

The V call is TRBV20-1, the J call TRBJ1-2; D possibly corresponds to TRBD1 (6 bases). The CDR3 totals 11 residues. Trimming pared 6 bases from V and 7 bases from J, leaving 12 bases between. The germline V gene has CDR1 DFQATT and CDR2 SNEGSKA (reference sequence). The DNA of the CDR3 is TGCAGTGCGGAACAGGGTCGTGGCTACACCTTC. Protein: CSAEQGRGYTF.

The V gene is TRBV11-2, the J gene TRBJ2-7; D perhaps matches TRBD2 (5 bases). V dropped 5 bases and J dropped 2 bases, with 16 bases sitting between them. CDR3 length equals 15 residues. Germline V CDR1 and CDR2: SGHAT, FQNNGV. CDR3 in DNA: TGTGCCAGCAGCCCTTACGGACTGTTAGCCTACGAGCAGTACTTC. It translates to CASSPYGLLAYEQYF. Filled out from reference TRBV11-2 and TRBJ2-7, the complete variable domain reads EAGVAQSPRYKIIEKRQSVAFWCNPISGHATLYWYQQILGQGPKLLIQFQNNGVVDDSQLPKDRFSAERLKGVDSTLKIQPAKLEDSAVYLCASSPYGLLAYEQYFGPGTRLTVT.

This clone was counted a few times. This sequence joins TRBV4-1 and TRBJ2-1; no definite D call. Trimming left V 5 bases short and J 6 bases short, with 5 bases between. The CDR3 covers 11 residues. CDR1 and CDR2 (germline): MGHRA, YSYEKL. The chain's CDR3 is CASSTINEQFF. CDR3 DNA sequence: TGCGCCAGCAGCACTATCAATGAGCAGTTCTTC.

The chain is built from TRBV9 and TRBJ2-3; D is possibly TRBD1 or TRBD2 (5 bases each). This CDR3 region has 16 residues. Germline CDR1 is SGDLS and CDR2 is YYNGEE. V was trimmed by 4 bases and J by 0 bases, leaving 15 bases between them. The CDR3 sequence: CASSPPQGRSTDTQYF. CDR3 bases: TGTGCCAGCAGCCCGCCGCAGGGACGCAGCACAGATACGCAGTATTTT.

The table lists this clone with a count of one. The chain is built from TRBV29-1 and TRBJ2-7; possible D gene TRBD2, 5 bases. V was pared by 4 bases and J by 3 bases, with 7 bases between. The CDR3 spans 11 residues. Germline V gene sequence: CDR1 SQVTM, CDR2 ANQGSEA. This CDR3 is CSVGGIYEQYF. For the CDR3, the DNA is TGCAGCGTTGGAGGGATCTACGAGCAGTACTTC.

The chain's CDR3 is CASSPRGNTGELFF. The DNA for the CDR3 is TGTGCCAGCAGCCCTCGGGGGAACACCGGGGAGCTGTTTTTT. The J gene is TRBJ2-2, the V gene TRBV11-2; weak D call: TRBD2 (5 bases). CDR3 size: 14 residues. Germline CDR1 SGHAT, CDR2 FQNNGV. With 5 bases removed from V and 1 base from J, the gap between germline ends came to 8 bases.

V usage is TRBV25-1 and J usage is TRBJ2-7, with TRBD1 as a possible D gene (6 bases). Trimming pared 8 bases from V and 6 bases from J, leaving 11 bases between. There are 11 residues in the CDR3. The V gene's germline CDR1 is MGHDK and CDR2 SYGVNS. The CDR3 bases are TGTGCCAGCTGGGACACAACCGAGCAGTACTTC. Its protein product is CASWDTTEQYF.

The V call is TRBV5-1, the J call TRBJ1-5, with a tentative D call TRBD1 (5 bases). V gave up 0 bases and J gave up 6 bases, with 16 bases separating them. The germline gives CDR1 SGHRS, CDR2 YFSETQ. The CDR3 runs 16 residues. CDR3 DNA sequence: TGCGCCAGCAGCTTGGGTGGGGGGAACCTAGGTCAGCCCCAGCATTTT. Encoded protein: CASSLGGGNLGQPQHF.